This paragraph reports one T cell receptor (beta chain). Its antigen is unidentified. This sample was included in a study of molecular identifiers for immune sequencing clone quantification. Findings of the study overall: With a barcode shared among identical TCR molecules, highly expanded clone sizes could be underestimated.

As CD8+CD4-CCR7+CD45RA+ cells, naive CD8 T cells were sorted. Libraries of bulk TCR were made by previously described methods (with listed TCR primers). TCRdb called the PCR reads again in MiXCR, with one record for every CDR3 protein. The sample carries around 65,000 distinct CDR3 sequences, about a sixth recorded once. This receptor was identified in a human donor in good health. Some libraries in this study had Jurkat cell RNA spiked in. Sequenced: naive CD8+ T cells from blood, with Jurkat cell RNA spiked in. The subset: FACS-sorted CD8+CD4-CCR7+CD45RA+ naive T cells.

The CDR3 DNA reads TGTGCCAGCAGTTACGGCCCCCCCATCAATGAGCAGTTCTTC. It specifies CASSYGPPINEQFF. The chain has TRBV6-2 or TRBV6-3 and TRBJ2-1, with D unclear. This CDR3 comprises 14 residues. Looked up from germline, CDR1 is MNHEY and CDR2 is SVGEGT. Trimming stripped 2 bases from V and 6 bases from J, with 11 bases between.